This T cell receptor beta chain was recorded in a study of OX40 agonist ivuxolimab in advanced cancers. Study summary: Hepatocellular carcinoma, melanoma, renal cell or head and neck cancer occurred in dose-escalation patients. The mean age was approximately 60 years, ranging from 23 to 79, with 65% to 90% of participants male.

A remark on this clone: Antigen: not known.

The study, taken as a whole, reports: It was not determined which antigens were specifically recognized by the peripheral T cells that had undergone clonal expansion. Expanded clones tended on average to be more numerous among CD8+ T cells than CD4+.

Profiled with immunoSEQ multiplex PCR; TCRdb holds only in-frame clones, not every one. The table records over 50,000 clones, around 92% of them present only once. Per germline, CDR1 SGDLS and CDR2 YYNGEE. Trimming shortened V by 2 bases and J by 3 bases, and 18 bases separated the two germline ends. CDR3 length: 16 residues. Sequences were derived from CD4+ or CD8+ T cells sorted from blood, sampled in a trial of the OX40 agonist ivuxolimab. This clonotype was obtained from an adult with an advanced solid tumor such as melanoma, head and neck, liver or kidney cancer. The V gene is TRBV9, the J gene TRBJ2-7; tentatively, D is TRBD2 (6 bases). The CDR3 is CASSVYSGVGVYEQYF. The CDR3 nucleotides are TGTGCCAGCAGCGTGTATAGCGGTGTGGGGGTCTACGAGCAGTACTTC. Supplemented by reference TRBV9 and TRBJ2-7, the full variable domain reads DSGVTQTPKHLITATGQRVTLRCSPRSGDLSVYWYQQSLDQGLQFLIQYYNGEERAKGNILERFSAQQFPDLHSELNLSSLELGDSALYFCASSVYSGVGVYEQYFGPGTRLTVT.